The 14 T cell receptor beta chains below all came from one sample that was sequenced in a study of blood T cell repertoires in COVID-19. Profiled with immunoSEQ multiplex PCR; TCRdb holds only in-frame clones, not every one. There are approximately 88,000 clones in the sample; less than 85% occur only once, and approximately 8.7% lies in the top ten. Sequencing was done on a sample of peripheral blood. These receptors were collected from a man between 50 and 59 years old who had recovered from COVID-19.

This rearrangement joins TRBV19 to TRBJ2-5, with 7 bases that match TRBD1. Germline CDR1 reads LNHDA; CDR2 reads SQIVND (reference sequence). The CDR3 runs 16 residues. Trimming took 3 bases from V and 2 from J; bases not matched to a gene: 9. The CDR3 spells CASSIRKGALQETQYF. The CDR3 nucleotides read TGTGCCAGTAGTATTCGGAAGGGGGCGTTGCAAGAGACCCAGTACTTC.

This chain uses TRBV25-1 with TRBJ2-3, with 10 bases aligning to TRBD2. There are 16 residues in the CDR3. In germline, CDR1 is MGHDK, CDR2 SYGVNS. The J segment lost 6 bases and the V segment lost 3 bases, leaving 9 bases of the junction unmatched. CDR3 loop: CASSDELAGVLDTQYF. The CDR3 region has the DNA TGTGCCAGCAGTGACGAGCTAGCGGGGGTCTTGGATACGCAGTATTTT.

V usage is TRBV15 and J usage is TRBJ1-1; D may be TRBD1 (6 bases). CDR3 length: 14 residues. V was trimmed by 0 bases and J by 7 bases, leaving 12 bases between them. Germline CDR1 is LNHNV and CDR2 is YYDKDF (reference sequence). CDR3 DNA sequence: TGTGCCACCAGCAGAGATCGGACAGCCTATGAAGCTTTCTTT. Translated: CATSRDRTAYEAFF.

This clone has a handful of counts. The sample has other DNA sequences that encode this CDR3 too. The genes are TRBV29-1 and TRBJ2-1; possibly TRBD1 for D (5 bases). Germline assignment: CDR1 SQVTM and CDR2 ANQGSEA. This CDR3 is 14 amino acids long. V was clipped by 3 bases and J by 0 bases, with 9 bases between them. In nucleotides, the CDR3 is TGCAGCGTTGATAGGGGTAGCTCCTACAATGAGCAGTTCTTC. This translates into CSVDRGSSYNEQFF.

The chain uses TRBV5-1 and TRBJ2-1; no definite D call. The CDR3 extends over 13 amino acids. V gave up 0 bases and J gave up 4 bases, with 5 bases separating them. Looked up from germline, CDR1 is SGHRS and CDR2 is YFSETQ. The CDR3 is CASSLGQYNEQFF. The CDR3 region has the DNA TGCGCCAGCAGCTTGGGGCAGTACAATGAGCAGTTCTTC.

This clone was found a few times. This chain links TRBV6-6 with TRBJ1-3, with a tentative D call TRBD1 (6 bases). V gave up 5 bases and J gave up 1 base, with 9 bases separating them. CDR1 is MNHNY and CDR2 is SVGAGI in the germline V gene (reference sequence). The CDR3 covers 14 residues. The CDR3 sequence: CASSNRDSGNTIYF. CDR3 bases: TGTGCCAGCAGTAACAGGGATTCTGGAAACACCATATATTTT.

The CDR3 coding sequence is TGCAGCGCGCAACCGGGGAACTACGAGCAGTACTTC. It yields the protein CSAQPGNYEQYF. The chain couples TRBV29-1 to TRBJ2-7; TRBD2 might be the D (5 bases). The V end lost 7 bases, the J end lost 3 bases, and 13 bases lay between the germline ends. CDR3 length: 12 residues. CDR1 is SQVTM and CDR2 is ANQGSEA in the germline V gene.

The chain couples TRBV3-1 (or the pseudogene TRBV3-2) to TRBJ2-3; 12 bases fit TRBD2. The length of the CDR3 is 17 residues. Trimming took 4 bases from V and 4 from J; bases not matched to a gene: 9. Germline-derived CDR1 and CDR2 are LGHDT and YNNKEL (reference sequence). The CDR3 region is CASSLRLAGERADTQYF. CDR3 DNA: TGTGCCAGCAGCCTGAGACTAGCGGGAGAGAGGGCAGATACGCAGTATTTT.

This sequence joins TRBV5-6 and TRBJ1-6; D remains unclear. V was trimmed by 2 bases and J by 9 bases, leaving 18 bases between them. The CDR3 consists of 16 residues. From germline, CDR1 is SGHDT and CDR2 YYEEEE. The CDR3 is CASSFRGKGLSSPLHF. As DNA, the CDR3 is TGTGCCAGCAGCTTTAGAGGGAAGGGATTGAGTTCACCCCTCCACTTT.

The gene calls are TRBV20-1 and TRBJ2-3, with 7 bases matching TRBD2. V lost 3 bases and J lost 2; bases outside the gene matches: 5. Germline lookup yields CDR1 DFQATT and CDR2 SNEGSKA (reference sequence). The CDR3 is 14 residues long. As DNA, the CDR3 is TGCAGTGCTAGTTCGAGCGGGGCCACAGATACGCAGTATTTT. Protein: CSASSSGATDTQYF.

This chain connects TRBV11-2 to TRBJ2-6; a weak D match, TRBD2 (6 bases). V lost 3 bases and J lost 0, with 12 bases in between. This CDR3 comprises 17 residues. From germline, CDR1 is SGHAT and CDR2 FQNNGV. CDR3 DNA: TGTGCCAGCAGCTTCATGCGGGATTTCTCTGGGGCCAACGTCCTGACTTTC. This gives the protein CASSFMRDFSGANVLTF.

CDR3 loop: CASSFGTSSSYEQYF. The CDR3 region has the DNA TGTGCCAGCAGCTTCGGGACATCAAGCTCCTACGAGCAGTACTTC. The gene calls are TRBV7-2 and TRBJ2-7, with TRBD1 as a possible D gene (6 bases). Germline values: CDR1 SGHTA, CDR2 FQGNSA. The germline V and J ends were trimmed by 3 bases and 0 bases, with 12 bases remaining between them. CDR3 length: 15 amino acids.

The J gene is TRBJ2-7, the V gene TRBV18; TRBD2 might be the D (5 bases). There are 15 residues in the CDR3. Trimming cost V 1 base and J 2 bases, with 12 bases left between them. Germline CDR1 KGHSH, CDR2 LQKENI. The CDR3 bases are TGTGCCAGCTCACCACGAGGGAGTGTCCCCTACGAGCAGTACTTC. Amino acids: CASSPRGSVPYEQYF.

The chain employs TRBV7-2 and TRBJ2-7; 8 nucleotides match TRBD2. The V gene's germline CDR1 is SGHTA and CDR2 FQGNSA. This CDR3 contains 16 residues. V trimming: 2 bases; J trimming: 8 bases; junction bases outside the gene matches: 14. CDR3 in amino acids: CASSLILPAGASQQYF. CDR3 sequence (DNA): TGTGCCAGCAGCTTAATTCTGCCAGCGGGGGCCTCCCAGCAGTACTTC.